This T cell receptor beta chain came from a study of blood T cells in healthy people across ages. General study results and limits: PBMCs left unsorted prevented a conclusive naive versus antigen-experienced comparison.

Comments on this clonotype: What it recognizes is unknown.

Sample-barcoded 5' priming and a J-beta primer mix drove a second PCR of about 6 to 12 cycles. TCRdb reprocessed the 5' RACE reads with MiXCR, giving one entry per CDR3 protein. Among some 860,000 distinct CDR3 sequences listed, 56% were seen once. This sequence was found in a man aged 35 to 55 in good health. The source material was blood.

The CDR3 region has the DNA TGTGCCAGCAGCGCGCCCCGGACAGGGGGCGAAGCAGATACGCAGTATTTT. It is translated as CASSAPRTGGEADTQYF. The chain links TRBV9 to TRBJ2-3; the match to TRBD1 covers 11 bases. J was trimmed by 4 bases and V by 3 bases; bases with no gene match: 10. The CDR3 consists of 17 residues. Per germline, CDR1 SGDLS and CDR2 YYNGEE.